The clone carrying this T cell receptor (beta chain) was counted only a few times. This CDR3 spans 15 amino acids. Germline V gives CDR1 SGHVS, CDR2 FQNEAQ. V shed 2 bases and J shed 6 bases, with 16 bases lying between them. These data belong to a study of blood T cell repertoires in COVID-19. Study overall: From T cells, B-cell-depleted T cells, or PBMCs came the material, which was cDNA or gDNA.

In the original processing: Reference gene primer amplification gave nucleated cell count estimates. Libraries were prepared by immunoSEQ multiplex PCR; TCRdb keeps only in-frame clonotypes and omits some of them. The V and J calls and clone size are taken from that table; D and trimming were inferred from the DNA. Among some 170,000 clones, 75% to 80% were seen once, and the ten largest hold around 8.9%. The sequence was obtained from a woman in her forties or fifties with active or convalescent COVID-19. The chain joins TRBV7-8 to TRBJ1-2; tentatively, D is TRBD1 (5 bases). The material sequenced was peripheral blood. CDR3 sequence reads: CASSLSAGSGHGYTF. CDR3 sequence (DNA): TGTGCCAGCAGCTTATCGGCAGGGTCAGGGCATGGCTACACCTTC. The variable domain in full, with the rest retrieved from reference TRBV7-8 and TRBJ1-2, is GAGVSQSPRYKVAKRGQDVALRCDPISGHVSLFWYQQALGQGPEFLTYFQNEAQLDKSGLPSDRFFAERPEGSVSTLKIQRTQQEDSAVYLCASSLSAGSGHGYTFGSGTRLTVV.